The 32 T cell receptor beta chains below come from one sample, sequenced in a study of T cells after yellow fever vaccination. MiXCR, run by TCRdb on the 5' RACE reads, gives a single entry per CDR3 protein. The sample has around 340,000 distinct CDR3 sequences, roughly an eighth seen once. The sample here was CD4+ T cells sorted from PBMCs, taken 15 days after the yellow fever booster vaccination. These TCRs come from a man aged 18 to 30 who received the YFV17D yellow fever vaccine.

There are many counts of this clonotype. The chain employs TRBV5-6 and TRBJ2-2, with D possibly being TRBD1 (5 bases). Looked up from germline, CDR1 is SGHDT and CDR2 is YYEEEE. CDR3 length equals 16 residues. V lost 1 base and J lost 1, with 11 bases in between. The CDR3 is CASSLLQGGNTGELFF. The CDR3 coding sequence is TGTGCCAGCAGCTTGCTTCAGGGTGGGAACACCGGGGAGCTGTTTTTT.

Only a few counts were recorded for this clonotype. This chain's CDR3 is CASTSLTGSYGYTF. As DNA, the CDR3 is TGTGCCAGCACCTCGCTAACAGGGAGCTATGGCTACACCTTC. The chain employs TRBV5-4 and TRBJ1-2; a possible D gene is TRBD1 (6 bases). V lost 6 bases to trimming and J lost 4 bases, with 16 bases between them. Looked up from germline, CDR1 is SGHNT and CDR2 is YYREEE (reference sequence). The CDR3 loop spans 14 amino acids.

The rearrangement links TRBV12-3 or TRBV12-4 to TRBJ2-5, with D possibly being TRBD1 or TRBD2 (5 bases each). Trimming stripped 6 bases from V and 5 bases from J, with 13 bases between. The CDR3 runs to 13 residues. As DNA, the CDR3 is TGTGCCAGCAGCAAACCGGGACGCGAGACCCAGTACTTC. Translation gives CASSKPGRETQYF.

This clonotype has only a few counts. Compared with germline, one end of the junction differs, possibly owing to a read error. The chain recombines TRBV6-5 with TRBJ2-7; TRBD2 matches 8 bases. The germline gives CDR1 MNHEY, CDR2 SVGAGI. This CDR3 has 13 amino acids. CDR3 nucleotide sequence: TGTGCCAGCAGTTACTCGGGTAGCGGGACCTCGCACTTC. Translating it yields CASSYSGSGTSHF.

This clonotype appeared many times. The J gene is TRBJ1-1, the V gene TRBV3-1, with 10 positions matching TRBD1. V lost 4 bases, J lost 1 base, and 6 bases stayed unmatched. CDR1 and CDR2 (germline): LGHDT, YNNKEL (reference sequence). The CDR3 is 16 amino acids. The CDR3 loop reads CASSRTGGVQNTEAFF. In nucleotides, the CDR3 is TGTGCCAGCAGCCGGACAGGGGGGGTTCAGAACACTGAAGCTTTCTTT.

This chain joins TRBV28 and TRBJ2-7; TRBD2 aligns across 9 bases. CDR3 length: 15 residues. Germline lookup yields CDR1 MDHEN and CDR2 SYDVKM. The J segment lost 4 bases and the V segment lost 8 bases, leaving 12 bases of the junction unmatched. This CDR3 reads CASGTSGGLPYEQYV. CDR3 DNA sequence: TGTGCCAGCGGGACGAGCGGGGGGCTTCCTTACGAGCAGTACGTC.

The rearrangement links TRBV6-2 or TRBV6-3 to TRBJ2-1, with 12 bases aligning to TRBD2. Germline V lookup: CDR1 MNHEY, CDR2 SVGEGT. The length of the CDR3 is 15 residues. Trimming at V came to 5 bases and at J to 7 bases, leaving 6 bases not matched to a gene. The CDR3, as DNA: TGTGCCAGCAGTCGTCTAGCGGGGGGGCAGAATGAGCAGTTCTTC. It translates to CASSRLAGGQNEQFF.

This clonotype turned up a few times. J is TRBJ2-3 and V is TRBV7-9; 15 bases line up with TRBD2. V lost 6 bases and J lost 5; bases outside the gene matches: 3. The germline V gene has CDR1 SEHNR and CDR2 FQNEAQ (reference sequence). This CDR3 region has 15 residues. This CDR3 is CASRSGLAGGDTQYF. The CDR3 DNA reads TGTGCCAGCAGGTCGGGACTAGCGGGGGGAGATACGCAGTATTTT.

This rearrangement joins TRBV11-1 to TRBJ1-3; D is undetermined. V was pared by 1 base and J by 8 bases, with 12 bases between. CDR3 length: 14 residues. Germline lookup yields CDR1 SGHAT and CDR2 FQDESV (reference sequence). CDR3 bases: TGTGCCAGCAGCTTAGGACCTCGGGTGGACACCATATATTTT. Translating it yields CASSLGPRVDTIYF.

This sequence joins TRBV19 and TRBJ2-3, with 10 bases identical to TRBD1. Trimming removed 9 bases from V and 2 bases from J; junction bases left unmatched: 5. The CDR3 totals 14 residues. Germline V lookup: CDR1 LNHDA, CDR2 SQIVND (reference sequence). CDR3 sequence (DNA): TGTGCCAGCGGGACAGGGGTCATCACAGATACGCAGTATTTT. Amino acid sequence: CASGTGVITDTQYF. Filled out from reference TRBV19 and TRBJ2-3, the complete variable domain reads DGGITQSPKYLFRKEGQNVTLSCEQNLNHDAMYWYRQDPGQGLRLIYYSQIVNDFQKGDIAEGYSVSREKKESFPLTVTSAQKNPTAFYLCASGTGVITDTQYFGPGTRLTVL.

This chain joins TRBV12-3 or TRBV12-4 and TRBJ1-2; D ambiguous. CDR3 length: 13 residues. V was shortened by 4 bases and J by 1 base, with 7 bases between the two germline ends. The CDR3 DNA follows: TGTGCCAGCAGTTACGGCTATAACTATGGCTACACCTTC. Translation gives CASSYGYNYGYTF.

V and J are TRBV20-1 and TRBJ2-3; 7 bases align to TRBD1. CDR1 and CDR2 (germline): DFQATT, SNEGSKA (reference sequence). The CDR3 length is 14 residues. V dropped 5 bases and J dropped 2; count of bases not matched to a gene: 7. CDR3 nucleotides: TGCAGTGCTGGTGACAGGGTGACCACAGATACGCAGTATTTT. Translating gives CSAGDRVTTDTQYF.

This clonotype was found a few times. The chain has TRBV29-1 and TRBJ1-4; D gene uncertain. With 8 bases removed from V and 4 bases from J, the gap between germline ends came to 11 bases. The CDR3 contains 12 residues. Germline-derived CDR1 and CDR2 are SQVTM and ANQGSEA. For the CDR3, the DNA is TGCAGCCACTCAGGAGATAATGAAAAACTGTTTTTT. Its protein product is CSHSGDNEKLFF.

A few counts support this clonotype. This chain links TRBV2 with TRBJ1-1; 7 nucleotides line up with TRBD1. CDR3 length: 14 residues. Per the germline V gene, CDR1 is SNHLY and CDR2 is FYNNEI. V lost 6 bases and J lost 0; bases outside the gene matches: 4. The CDR3 here is CASRFDRVNTEAFF. CDR3 nucleotide sequence: TGTGCCAGCAGATTCGACAGGGTGAACACTGAAGCTTTCTTT.

The chain links TRBV7-2 to TRBJ1-2, with D unresolved. The CDR3 extends over 13 amino acids. CDR1 and CDR2 from the germline V gene are SGHTA and FQGNSA. Trimming took 5 bases from V and 5 from J, leaving 12 bases between them. The CDR3: CASSPGPQYGYTF. The DNA for the CDR3 is TGTGCCAGCAGCCCCGGGCCACAGTATGGCTACACCTTC.

This rearrangement joins TRBV20-1 to TRBJ2-7; D remains unclear. CDR3 length: 13 amino acids. V shed 0 bases and J shed 6 bases, with 12 bases lying between them. Germline CDR1 reads DFQATT; CDR2 reads SNEGSKA (reference sequence). The CDR3, as DNA: TGCAGTGCTAGAGATTCCAGGTCCCTCGAGCAGTACGTC. This translates into CSARDSRSLEQYV.

This clonotype was seen only a few times. The V and J genes are TRBV7-3 and TRBJ2-3; 10 bases agree with TRBD2. The CDR3 contains 14 residues. V shed 4 bases, J shed 4 bases, and the junction held 2 bases outside the gene matches. Germline assignment: CDR1 SGHTA and CDR2 FQGTGA. The CDR3 reads CASSSLAGSDTQYF. The CDR3 DNA sequence: TGTGCCAGCAGCTCACTAGCGGGGTCAGATACGCAGTATTTT.

This chain connects TRBV21-1 to TRBJ1-1. TRBV21-1 constitutes a pseudogene. The CDR3 consists of 16 residues. CDR3 nucleotides: TGTGCCAGCAGCCAAAATGAGGCCCCATTCTTCACTGAAGCTTTCTTT. This sequence encodes CASSQNEAPFFTEAFF.

This clonotype was seen only a few times. The chain joins TRBV20-1 to TRBJ1-4; 8 bases line up with TRBD1. CDR1 DFQATT and CDR2 SNEGSKA come from the germline V gene (reference sequence). The CDR3 totals 13 residues. The V gene end was trimmed by 1 base and the J gene end by 8 bases; junction bases not matched to a gene: 3. In nucleotides, the CDR3 is TGCAGTGCTAGAGCAGGGGGCCGCGAAAAACTGTTTTTT. As protein: CSARAGGREKLFF.

This clonotype was counted between two and nine times. The chain joins TRBV29-1 to TRBJ2-5; 15 nucleotides agree with TRBD2. CDR1 is SQVTM, CDR2 ANQGSEA, per germline. This CDR3 has 14 residues. V gave up 6 bases and J gave up 2 bases; unmatched junction bases: 1. CDR3 sequence reads: CSVGLAGGQETQYF. CDR3 DNA: TGCAGCGTAGGACTAGCGGGGGGGCAAGAGACCCAGTACTTC.

There are a few counts of this clonotype. The chain has TRBV5-8 and TRBJ2-1; 8 bases agree with TRBD1. With 4 bases clipped from V and 4 bases from J, the junction kept 10 bases outside the gene matches. Germline V gene sequence: CDR1 SGHTS, CDR2 YDEGEE. The CDR3 is 16 residues long. The CDR3 nucleotides read TGTGCCAGCAGCACTTACCAGGGGGCTGTTTACAATGAGCAGTTCTTC. Encoded protein: CASSTYQGAVYNEQFF. Filled out from reference TRBV5-8 and TRBJ2-1, the complete variable domain reads EAGVTQSPTHLIKTRGQQATLRCSPISGHTSVYWYQQALGLGLQFLLWYDEGEERNRGNFPPRFSGRQFPNYSSELNVNALELEDSALYLCASSTYQGAVYNEQFFGPGTRLTVL.

This chain connects TRBV7-9 to TRBJ1-1; D gene uncertain. CDR1 and CDR2 (germline): SEHNR, FQNEAQ (reference sequence). The CDR3 extends over 13 amino acids. V lost 1 base and J 6 bases, leaving 9 bases between the germline ends. This chain's CDR3 is CASSLGWEAEAFF. CDR3 nucleotide sequence: TGTGCCAGCAGCTTAGGTTGGGAAGCTGAAGCTTTCTTT.

This clonotype was observed a few times. The J gene is TRBJ2-5, the V gene TRBV20-1, with D perhaps matching TRBD1 or TRBD2 (5 bases each). The CDR3 spans 12 residues. Trimming left V 5 bases short and J 5 bases short, with 12 bases between. The germline V gene encodes CDR1 DFQATT and CDR2 SNEGSKA (reference sequence). CDR3 sequence reads: CSAAGGVETQYF. The CDR3 DNA follows: TGCAGTGCTGCTGGGGGTGTCGAGACCCAGTACTTC.

The table lists this clonotype with a few counts. The chain links TRBV5-6 to TRBJ2-1; 14 nucleotides line up with TRBD2. The CDR3 loop spans 17 amino acids. The germline CDR1 and CDR2 sequences are SGHDT and YYEEEE. V lost 3 bases, J lost 5 bases, and 7 bases stayed unmatched. CDR3 residues: CASSSGTSGGRNNEQFF. Written as DNA, the CDR3 is TGTGCCAGCAGCTCAGGGACTAGCGGGGGCCGAAACAATGAGCAGTTCTTC.

The V call is TRBV7-2, the J call TRBJ2-5; D perhaps matches TRBD1 (5 bases). Germline CDR1 reads SGHTA; CDR2 reads FQGNSA. V was shortened by 5 bases and J by 1 base, with 8 bases between the two germline ends. This CDR3 contains 13 residues. CDR3 region: CASSGALQETQYF. The CDR3 DNA is TGTGCCAGCAGCGGGGCCCTCCAAGAGACCCAGTACTTC.

This clonotype was found a few times. The gene calls are TRBV7-2 and TRBJ2-1, with 8 bases aligning to TRBD2. This CDR3 spans 21 amino acids. Germline loops: CDR1 SGHTA, CDR2 FQGNSA. Trimming took 5 bases from V and 0 from J; bases not matched to a gene: 21. CDR3 sequence: CASSTPFTGTSSSSSYNEQFF. The CDR3 DNA sequence: TGTGCCAGCAGCACTCCCTTTACCGGGACTAGTAGCTCCAGCTCCTACAATGAGCAGTTCTTC.

This clonotype was observed a single time. V is TRBV5-1 and J is TRBJ2-5; no clear D gene. The germline V and J ends were trimmed by 0 bases and 5 bases, with 17 bases remaining between them. This CDR3 is 16 amino acids long. Looked up from germline, CDR1 is SGHRS and CDR2 is YFSETQ. The CDR3 spells CASSLGPLASIETQYF. As DNA, the CDR3 is TGCGCCAGCAGCTTGGGTCCTCTGGCTAGTATTGAGACCCAGTACTTC. Full variable domain (rest looked up from reference TRBV5-1 and TRBJ2-5): KAGVTQTPRYLIKTRGQQVTLSCSPISGHRSVSWYQQTPGQGLQFLFEYFSETQRNKGNFPGRFSGRQFSNSRSEMNVSTLELGDSALYLCASSLGPLASIETQYFGPGTRLLVL.

In this sample, this clonotype turned up a few times. The rearrangement links TRBV18 to TRBJ2-7; 8 nucleotides line up with TRBD1. Germline V gene sequence: CDR1 KGHSH, CDR2 LQKENI. Trimming cost V 7 bases and J 4 bases; bases outside gene matches: 6. The CDR3 sequence is 13 residues long. The DNA for the CDR3 is TGTGCCAGCTGGGGGACAGGCGCTTACGAGCAGTACTTC. It yields the protein CASWGTGAYEQYF. Variable domain in full (rest from reference TRBV18 and TRBJ2-7): NAGVMQNPRHLVRRRGQEARLRCSPMKGHSHVYWYRQLPEEGLKFMVYLQKENIIDESGMPKERFSAEFPKEGPSILRIQQVVRGDSAAYFCASWGTGAYEQYFGPGTRLTVT.

The chain is built from TRBV5-1 and TRBJ2-7; TRBD1 or TRBD2 may be the D gene (5 bases each). This CDR3 has 14 residues. Germline values: CDR1 SGHRS, CDR2 YFSETQ. V lost 5 bases and J lost 3, with 15 bases in between. This chain's CDR3 is CASRRDEGFYEQYF. The CDR3 coding sequence is TGCGCCAGCAGAAGGGACGAGGGTTTCTACGAGCAGTACTTC.

This clonotype was detected only a few times. The rearrangement uses TRBV12-3 or TRBV12-4 and TRBJ1-3; D not resolved. Trimming removed 2 bases from V and 4 bases from J, with 15 bases in between. This CDR3 has 16 residues. The CDR3 DNA reads TGTGCCAGCAGTTTACACCTTTCGGCTTCAGGAAACACCATATATTTT. Amino acids: CASSLHLSASGNTIYF.

J is TRBJ2-6 and V is TRBV4-1; 13 bases map to TRBD2. CDR3 length: 20 residues. Germline V lookup: CDR1 MGHRA, CDR2 YSYEKL. Unmatched junction bases numbered 7, after V lost 2 bases and J lost 0 bases. Written as DNA, the CDR3 is TGCGCCAGCAGCCAACGCACACTAGCGGGGGGGGGCTCTGGGGCCAACGTCCTGACTTTC. This codes for CASSQRTLAGGGSGANVLTF.

This clonotype came up many times. The chain links TRBV5-1 to TRBJ2-7, with unresolved D. Germline loops: CDR1 SGHRS, CDR2 YFSETQ. The CDR3 has 14 residues. Trimming stripped 7 bases from V and 0 bases from J, with 14 bases between. The CDR3 sequence is CASRENTASYEQYF. CDR3 DNA sequence: TGCGCCAGCCGAGAAAACACAGCCTCCTACGAGCAGTACTTC. Looking up the rest from reference TRBV5-1 and TRBJ2-7 gives the full variable domain: KAGVTQTPRYLIKTRGQQVTLSCSPISGHRSVSWYQQTPGQGLQFLFEYFSETQRNKGNFPGRFSGRQFSNSRSEMNVSTLELGDSALYLCASRENTASYEQYFGPGTRLTVT.